This T cell receptor (beta chain) came from a study of tumor and adjacent non-tumor tissue in lung cancer. TCRbeta libraries were built with three rounds of nested PCR, modified from ARM-PCR. TCRdb independently ran MiXCR on the multiplex PCR reads; one entry per CDR3 protein. The data contain around 120,000 distinct CDR3 sequences, about 66% of them singletons. V gave up 4 bases and J gave up 1 base; unmatched junction bases: 13. The CDR3 extends over 19 amino acids. Germline-derived CDR1 and CDR2 are MGHRA and YSYEKL. The template was RNA from unsorted bulk tissue. Input material: lung tumor tissue. This chain connects TRBV4-1 to TRBJ2-3, with 11 bases that match TRBD2. This receptor was identified in a man aged 30 to 39 with non-small cell lung cancer. This chain's CDR3 is CASSLQGNSGGVGTDTQYF. The CDR3 DNA reads TGCGCCAGCAGCCTACAGGGTAATAGCGGGGGGGTCGGCACAGATACGCAGTATTTT.